This T cell receptor (beta chain) was retrieved from a study of cytomegalovirus exposure and HLA in healthy donors. The CDR3 is 12 residues long. V gave up 5 bases and J gave up 1 base, with 3 bases separating them. CDR1 is MNHNS, CDR2 SASEGT, per germline. Use of 60 Vbeta and 13 Jbeta primers characterized the PCR. This table comes from immunoSEQ multiplex PCR, and its TCRdb copy is limited to in-frame clones, with some not included. The sample includes about 120,000 clones, over 55% of them seen just once. Sequencing was carried out using PBMCs. The chain has TRBV6-1 and TRBJ1-3; D ambiguous. This TCR was sampled from a man between 18 and 29 years old in good health and CMV-seropositive. Here the CDR3 reads CASSLSGNTIYF. The CDR3 region has the DNA TGTGCCAGCAGTTTATCTGGAAACACCATATATTTT.